Listed below are T cell receptor beta chains from one sample, sequenced in a study of immune cell composition in non-small cell lung cancer. Sequencing was performed with immunoSEQ multiplex PCR; in TCRdb, only in-frame clones are kept and a portion is missing. The sample records 6,200 or so clones, 70% to 80% being singletons. The sample consisted of non-adjacent lung tissue. The receptors stem from a human donor with non-small cell lung cancer. Both conserved end residues are part of each CDR3. D genes are given only for firm matches. Not every row has a clone size; where given, it reads once, few, many or a size class.

D: NA
size: few
V: TRBV9
J: TRBJ2-2
CDR3: CASSVEGAGELFF
DNA: TGTGCCAGCAGCGTAGAGGGAGCCGGGGAGCTGTTTTTT

D: NA
size: NA
V: TRBV11-3
J: TRBJ2-5
CDR3: CASSRSGQETQYF
DNA: TGTGCCAGCAGCCGGAGCGGACAAGAGACCCAGTACTTC

D: NA
size: NA
V: TRBV7-7
J: TRBJ2-7
CDR3: CASSLAATYEQYF
DNA: TGTGCCAGCAGCTTAGCAGCTACCTACGAGCAGTACTTC

D: TRBD2
size: NA
V: TRBV4-2
J: TRBJ2-7
CDR3: CASSQDPQIAGATYEQYF
DNA: TGTGCCAGCAGCCAAGATCCCCAAATAGCGGGAGCTACCTACGAGCAGTACTTC

D: NA
size: NA
V: TRBV11-2
J: TRBJ2-2
CDR3: CASSMGGTSNTGELFF
DNA: TGTGCCAGCAGCATGGGGGGGACATCGAACACCGGGGAGCTGTTTTTT

D: TRBD2
size: NA
V: TRBV7-6
J: TRBJ2-3
CDR3: CASSLELAGGGDTQYF
DNA: TGTGCCAGCAGCTTAGAGCTAGCGGGGGGGGGAGATACGCAGTATTTT

D: NA
size: NA
V: TRBV6-4
J: TRBJ2-1
CDR3: CASSDSAGSYNEQFF
DNA: TGTGCCAGCAGTGACTCAGCCGGGTCCTACAATGAGCAGTTCTTC

D: NA
size: NA
V: TRBV7-9
J: TRBJ1-6
CDR3: CASSLHRSNSPLHF
DNA: TGTGCCAGCAGCTTACACAGGTCCAATTCACCCCTCCACTTT

D: NA
size: NA
V: TRBV7-2
J: TRBJ2-7
CDR3: CASSPPRYEQYF
DNA: TGTGCCAGCAGCCCCCCGAGATACGAGCAGTACTTC

D: TRBD1
size: NA
V: TRBV11-2
J: TRBJ2-2
CDR3: CASSSHTGAGELFF
DNA: TGTGCCAGCAGCTCGCACACAGGGGCCGGGGAGCTGTTTTTT

D: NA
size: few
V: TRBV7-7
J: TRBJ2-3
CDR3: CASSLSGTDTQYF
DNA: TGTGCCAGCAGCTTGTCGGGTACAGATACGCAGTATTTT

D: TRBD1
size: once
V: TRBV4-2
J: TRBJ1-5
CDR3: CASSQVGGGQPQHF
DNA: TGTGCCAGCAGCCAAGTCGGAGGGGGCCAGCCCCAGCATTTT

D: TRBD2
size: NA
V: TRBV6-4
J: TRBJ2-3
CDR3: CASSDSRGGTDTQYF
DNA: TGTGCCAGCAGTGACTCGCGGGGGGGCACAGATACGCAGTATTTT